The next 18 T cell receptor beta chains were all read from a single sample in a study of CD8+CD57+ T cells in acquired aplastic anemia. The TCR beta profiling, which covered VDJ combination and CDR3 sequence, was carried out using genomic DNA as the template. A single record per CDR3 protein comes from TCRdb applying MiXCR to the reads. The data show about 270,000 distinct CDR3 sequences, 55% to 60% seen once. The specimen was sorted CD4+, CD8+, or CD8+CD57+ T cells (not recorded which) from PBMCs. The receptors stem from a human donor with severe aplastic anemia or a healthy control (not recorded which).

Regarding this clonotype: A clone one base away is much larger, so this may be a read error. CDR3 sequence reads: CASRNFGNSNSYEQDF. The CDR3 DNA reads as TGTGCCAGCAGGAATTTCGGCAATTCGAACTCCTACGAGCAGGACTTC. This chain uses TRBV27 with TRBJ2-7, with D hard to call. Per germline, CDR1 MNHEY and CDR2 SMNVEV (reference sequence). CDR3 size: 16 residues.

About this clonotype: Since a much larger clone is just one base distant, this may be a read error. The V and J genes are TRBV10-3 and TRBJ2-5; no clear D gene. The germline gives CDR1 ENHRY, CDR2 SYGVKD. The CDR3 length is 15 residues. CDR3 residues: CAIGESSQAQETQYF. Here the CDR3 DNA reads TGTGCCATCGGTGAGTCGAGTCAGGCCCAAGAGACCCAGTACTTC.

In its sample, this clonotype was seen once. Here the CDR3 DNA reads TGTGCCACCAGTGACAACTCCTTCACAGATACGCAGTATTTT. This sequence encodes CATSDNSFTDTQYF. V and J are TRBV24-1 and TRBJ2-3; D call uncertain. V was pared by 4 bases and J by 2 bases, with 9 bases between. Germline CDR1 is KGHDR and CDR2 is SFDVKD. CDR3 size: 14 residues.

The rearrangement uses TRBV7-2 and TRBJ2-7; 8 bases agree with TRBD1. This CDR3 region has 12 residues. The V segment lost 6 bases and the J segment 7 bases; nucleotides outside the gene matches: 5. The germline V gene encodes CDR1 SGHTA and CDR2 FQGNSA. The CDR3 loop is CASRDRVGEQYF. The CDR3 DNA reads TGTGCCAGCAGGGACAGGGTAGGGGAGCAGTACTTC.

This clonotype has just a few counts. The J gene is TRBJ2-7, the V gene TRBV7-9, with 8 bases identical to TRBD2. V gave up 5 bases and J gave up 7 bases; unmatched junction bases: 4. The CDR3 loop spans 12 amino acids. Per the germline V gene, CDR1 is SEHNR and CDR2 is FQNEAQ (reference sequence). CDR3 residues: CASSLLAVEQYF. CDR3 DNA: TGTGCCAGCAGCCTACTAGCGGTTGAGCAGTACTTC.

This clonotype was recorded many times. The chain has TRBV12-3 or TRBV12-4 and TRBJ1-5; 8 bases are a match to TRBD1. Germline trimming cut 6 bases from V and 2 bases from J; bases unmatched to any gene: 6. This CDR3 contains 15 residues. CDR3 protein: CASRAGGAGNQPQHF. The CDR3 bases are TGTGCCAGCAGGGCAGGGGGCGCGGGCAATCAGCCCCAGCATTTT.

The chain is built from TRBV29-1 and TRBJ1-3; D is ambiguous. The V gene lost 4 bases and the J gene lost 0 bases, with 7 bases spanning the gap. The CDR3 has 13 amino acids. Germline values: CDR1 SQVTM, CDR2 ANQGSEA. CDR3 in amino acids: CSVVQNSGNTIYF. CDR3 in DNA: TGCAGCGTTGTGCAGAACTCTGGAAACACCATATATTTT. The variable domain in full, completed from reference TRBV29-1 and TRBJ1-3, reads SAVISQKPSRDICQRGTSLTIQCQVDSQVTMMFWYRQQPGQSLTLIATANQGSEATYESGFVIDKFPISRPNLTFSTLTVSNMSPEDSSIYLCSVVQNSGNTIYFGEGSWLTVV.

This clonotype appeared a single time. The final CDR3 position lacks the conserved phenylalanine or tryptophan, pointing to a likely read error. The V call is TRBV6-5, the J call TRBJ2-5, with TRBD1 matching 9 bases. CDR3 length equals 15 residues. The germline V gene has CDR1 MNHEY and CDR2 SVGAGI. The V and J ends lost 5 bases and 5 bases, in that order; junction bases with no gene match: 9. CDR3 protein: CASSLKTGGLETQYL. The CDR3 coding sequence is TGTGCCAGCAGTCTAAAGACAGGGGGTCTGGAGACCCAGTACCTC.

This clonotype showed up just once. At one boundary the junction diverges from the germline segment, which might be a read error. The CDR3 spells CASSSGEYEQHF. Written as DNA, the CDR3 is TGTGCCAGCAGCTCGGGGGAATACGAGCAGCACTTC. The genes are TRBV7-9 and TRBJ2-7; a possible D gene is TRBD2 (6 bases). The CDR3 runs 12 residues. Germline CDR1 reads SEHNR; CDR2 reads FQNEAQ (reference sequence).

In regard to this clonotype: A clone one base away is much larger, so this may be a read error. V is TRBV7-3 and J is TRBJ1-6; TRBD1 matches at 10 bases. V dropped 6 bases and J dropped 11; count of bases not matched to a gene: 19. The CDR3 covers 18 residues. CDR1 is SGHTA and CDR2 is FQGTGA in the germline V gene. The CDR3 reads CASSYSGRQGAVGAPLHF. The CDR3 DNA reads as TGTGCCAGCAGTTACTCCGGAAGACAGGGGGCGGTTGGTGCACCCCTCCACTTT.

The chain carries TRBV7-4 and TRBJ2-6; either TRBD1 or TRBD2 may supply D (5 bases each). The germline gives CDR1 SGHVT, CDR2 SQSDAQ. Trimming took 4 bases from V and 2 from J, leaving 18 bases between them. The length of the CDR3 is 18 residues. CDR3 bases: TGTGCCAGCAGCTCCCCCGGGGCCAAGGGTCCTGGGGCCAACGTCCTGACTTTC. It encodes CASSSPGAKGPGANVLTF. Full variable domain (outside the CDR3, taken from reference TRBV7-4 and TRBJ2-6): GAGVSQSPRYKVAKRGRDVALRCDSISGHVTLYWYRQTLGQGSEVLTYSQSDAQRDKSGRPSGRFSAERPERSVSTLKIQRTEQGDSAVYLCASSSPGAKGPGANVLTFGAGSRLTVL.

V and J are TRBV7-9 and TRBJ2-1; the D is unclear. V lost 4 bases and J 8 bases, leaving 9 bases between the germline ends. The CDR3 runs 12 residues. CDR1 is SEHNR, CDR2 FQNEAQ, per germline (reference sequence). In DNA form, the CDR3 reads TGTGCCAGCAGCTGGCTAGGCTATGAGCAGTTCTTC. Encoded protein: CASSWLGYEQFF.

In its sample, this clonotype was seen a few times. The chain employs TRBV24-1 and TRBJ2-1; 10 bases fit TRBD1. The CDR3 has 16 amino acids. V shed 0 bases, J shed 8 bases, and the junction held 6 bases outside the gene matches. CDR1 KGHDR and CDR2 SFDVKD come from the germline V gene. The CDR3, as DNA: TGTGCCACCAGTGATTTGAAGAGACAGGGGGCGGATGAGCAGTTCTTC. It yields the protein CATSDLKRQGADEQFF.

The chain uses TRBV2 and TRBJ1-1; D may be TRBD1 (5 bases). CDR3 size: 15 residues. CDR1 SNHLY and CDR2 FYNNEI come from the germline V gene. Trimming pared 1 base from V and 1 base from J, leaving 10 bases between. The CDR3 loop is CASSEELGPNTEAFF. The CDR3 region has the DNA TGTGCCAGCAGTGAAGAGCTGGGGCCGAACACTGAAGCTTTCTTT.

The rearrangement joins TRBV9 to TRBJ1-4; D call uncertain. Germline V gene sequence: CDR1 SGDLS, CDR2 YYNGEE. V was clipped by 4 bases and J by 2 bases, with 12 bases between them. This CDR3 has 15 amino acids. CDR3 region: CASSLGSRTNEKLFF. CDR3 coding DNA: TGTGCCAGCAGCTTGGGAAGTCGGACTAATGAAAAACTGTTTTTT.

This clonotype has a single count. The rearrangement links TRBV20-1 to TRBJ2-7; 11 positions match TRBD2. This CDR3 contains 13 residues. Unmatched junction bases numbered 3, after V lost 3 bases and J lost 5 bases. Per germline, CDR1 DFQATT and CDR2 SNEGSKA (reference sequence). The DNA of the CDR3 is TGCAGTGCTAGGACTAGCGGGGAGGACGAGCAGTACTTC. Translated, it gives CSARTSGEDEQYF.

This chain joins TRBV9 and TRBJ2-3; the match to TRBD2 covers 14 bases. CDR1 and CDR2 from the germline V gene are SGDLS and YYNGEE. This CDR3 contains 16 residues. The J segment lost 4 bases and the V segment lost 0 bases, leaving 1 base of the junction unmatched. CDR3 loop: CASSVETSGGADTQYF. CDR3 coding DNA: TGTGCCAGCAGCGTAGAGACTAGCGGGGGGGCAGATACGCAGTATTTT.

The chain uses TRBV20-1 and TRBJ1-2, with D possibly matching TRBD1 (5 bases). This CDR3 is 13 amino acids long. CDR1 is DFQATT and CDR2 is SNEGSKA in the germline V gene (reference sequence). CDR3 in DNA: TGCAGCACTGGAGGGGAGGGGACCTATGGCTACACCTTC. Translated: CSTGGEGTYGYTF.